This T cell receptor (beta chain) was recovered during a study of T cells in localized non-small cell lung cancer. Findings of the study overall: Only one tumor region was sequenced, so heterogeneity remains possible. Turning up in adjacent lung were a median around 58 of the top 100 tumor clones.

Details on this clone: Its antigen is unknown.

The data were produced by immunoSEQ multiplex PCR, yet TCRdb's version contains in-frame clones alone and is incomplete. This table holds about 37,000 clones, approximately 90% found once. Losses at the gene ends were 4 bases for V and 4 bases for J; bases not matched to a gene: 6. Germline V lookup: CDR1 MDHEN, CDR2 SYDVKM. The CDR3 contains 15 residues. V and J are TRBV28 and TRBJ1-4; 7 bases are a match to TRBD1. This TCR was recovered from a female donor of 60 years or more with stage II lung adenocarcinoma. The starting material was peripheral blood mononuclear cells, obtained before any cancer treatment. CDR3 sequence reads: CASSSKQGVNEKLFF. The CDR3 nucleotides are TGTGCCAGCAGTTCAAAGCAGGGGGTTAATGAAAAACTGTTTTTT.